This T cell receptor (beta chain) comes out of a study of blood T cell repertoires in COVID-19. On the study more broadly: The study drew acute and convalescent COVID-19 samples from the United States, Italy and Spain. Sources were T cells, B-cell-depleted T cells, or PBMCs; the material itself was cDNA or gDNA.

Some clones are missing from TCRdb's copy, which holds only in-frame ones; the method was immunoSEQ multiplex PCR. The sample has a few hundred thousand clones, 85% to 90% seen once. CDR1 and CDR2 (germline): MNHEY, SMNVEV (reference sequence). The V gene end was trimmed by 6 bases and the J gene end by 6 bases; junction bases not matched to a gene: 11. The CDR3 runs to 16 residues. Followed longitudinally, the Seattle patients had been enrolled during active infection. This receptor was obtained from a woman aged 40 to 50 with COVID-19, enrolled during active disease. This chain uses TRBV27 with TRBJ2-1, with 10 nucleotides matching TRBD2. Sequenced sample: peripheral blood. CDR3 in DNA: TGTGCCAGCAGGTTCTTGCTAGCGGGAGTCGGCAATGAGCAGTTCTTC. It yields the protein CASRFLLAGVGNEQFF.